These T cell receptor beta chains were read from a single sample in a study of T cells in Graves' hyperthyroidism and ophthalmopathy. Via MiXCR, TCRdb re-called the multiplex PCR reads, giving one row per CDR3 protein. Among about 350,000 distinct CDR3 sequences listed, about 18% were seen once. Input material: blood. Source of these receptors: a woman between 18 and 29 years old with Graves' hyperthyroidism. The CDR3 runs from the conserved cysteine through the conserved F or W. D genes are given only for firm matches. Size is omitted from some rows. Given values are once, few, many or a class for expanded clones.

v_gene,d_gene,j_gene,abundance,CDR3aa,CDR3nt
TRBV14,.,TRBJ2-5,once,CASSQVQGLQETQYF,TGTGCCAGCAGCCAAGTTCAAGGACTCCAAGAGACCCAGTACTTC
TRBV4-1,.,TRBJ1-5,.,CASSQDISQPQHF,TGCGCCAGCAGCCAAGATATCTCTCAGCCCCAGCATTTT
TRBV25-1,.,TRBJ2-7,.,CASSDPHGNYEQYF,TGTGCCAGCAGTGATCCACACGGGAACTACGAGCAGTACTTC
TRBV28,.,TRBJ1-2,many,CASSQQGYGYTF,TGTGCCAGCAGCCAACAGGGCTATGGCTACACCTTC
TRBV6-5,TRBD1,TRBJ1-3,few,CVSSYRGGNTIYF,TGTGTCAGCAGTTACAGGGGTGGAAACACCATATATTTT
TRBV25-1,.,TRBJ1-2,.,CASSESGGRYGYTF,TGTGCCAGCAGTGAATCTGGGGGCAGGTATGGCTACACCTTC
TRBV6-1,TRBD2,TRBJ2-4,many,CASSESPSGALAKNIQYF,TGTGCCAGCAGTGAGTCCCCTAGCGGGGCACTAGCCAAAAACATTCAGTACTTC
TRBV2,.,TRBJ1-1,many,CAKPGAGLNTEAFF,TGTGCCAAACCGGGAGCGGGGCTGAACACTGAAGCTTTCTTT
TRBV28,TRBD1,TRBJ2-7,.,CASSRSGTGSSYEQYF,TGTGCCAGCAGTCGCTCCGGGACAGGGAGCTCCTACGAGCAGTACTTC
TRBV30,.,TRBJ1-5,.,CAWSETGGQPQHF,TGTGCCTGGAGTGAGACAGGCGGTCAGCCCCAGCATTTT
TRBV11-2,.,TRBJ2-7,.,CASSSSPGEEQYF,TGTGCCAGCAGCTCCAGCCCCGGGGAGGAGCAGTACTTC
TRBV28,.,TRBJ1-3,many,CASGDGHGNTIYF,TGTGCCAGTGGGGACGGGCACGGAAACACCATATATTTT
TRBV15,.,TRBJ1-1,many,CATSRDMKTTEAFF,TGTGCCACCAGCAGAGATATGAAGACCACTGAAGCTTTCTTT
TRBV24-1,.,TRBJ1-2,.,CATSDLRRDGYTF,TGTGCCACCAGTGACCTCCGGCGGGATGGTTACACCTTC
TRBV6-1,.,TRBJ2-7,many,CASSETSDFSYEQYF,TGTGCCAGCAGTGAAACGTCAGACTTCTCCTACGAGCAGTACTTC
TRBV6-1,.,TRBJ1-5,.,CASRRDTLSNQPQHF,TGTGCCAGCAGGAGGGACACCCTGAGCAATCAGCCCCAGCATTTT
TRBV20-1,.,TRBJ1-1,many,CSASVGYTEAFF,TGCAGTGCCTCGGTTGGGTACACTGAAGCTTTCTTT
TRBV12-5,.,TRBJ2-5,many,CASGSDSQETQYF,TGTGCTAGTGGTTCGGACTCTCAAGAGACCCAGTACTTC
TRBV29-1,.,TRBJ1-1,many,CSVVSGRERETEAFF,TGCAGCGTTGTCTCAGGGAGGGAAAGGGAGACTGAAGCTTTCTTT
TRBV11-3,TRBD2,TRBJ2-3,many,CASSLGGGTTDTQYF,TGTGCCAGCAGCTTAGGCGGGGGGACCACAGATACGCAGTATTTT
TRBV30,TRBD1,TRBJ1-1,many,CAWSEDRGRLTFF,TGTGCCTGGAGTGAGGACAGGGGCCGTTTAACTTTCTTT
TRBV7-3,.,TRBJ1-2,.,CASSLDGGLGYTF,TGTGCCAGCAGCTTAGATGGGGGCCTGGGCTACACCTTC
TRBV4-1,TRBD1,TRBJ2-2,.,CASSQERGRRTGELFF,TGCGCCAGCAGCCAAGAGAGGGGGCGAAGAACCGGGGAGCTGTTTTTT
TRBV5-1,TRBD1,TRBJ1-1,.,CASSAPGQTGAEAFF,TGCGCCAGCAGCGCTCCGGGACAAACAGGGGCTGAAGCTTTCTTT
TRBV2,.,TRBJ2-5,many,CASIRIQETQYF,TGTGCCAGCATCAGGATTCAAGAGACCCAGTACTTC
TRBV6-5,TRBD1,TRBJ2-7,many,CASSYIQGAYEQYF,TGTGCCAGCAGTTATATCCAGGGGGCTTACGAGCAGTACTTC
TRBV6-1,.,TRBJ1-1,many,CASRDPDKNTEAFF,TGTGCCAGCAGGGATCCTGACAAGAACACTGAAGCTTTCTTT
TRBV7-2,.,TRBJ2-7,many,CASSLAWGSYEQYF,TGTGCCAGCAGCTTAGCATGGGGGTCCTACGAGCAGTACTTC